One sample yielded the 16 T cell receptor beta chains listed below, sequenced in a study of vaccination and CD4 T cells after COVID-19. Oncomine TCR Beta short-read sequencing was applied to DNA from cultured CD4+ T cells. Each CDR3 protein is one row after TCRdb ran MiXCR on the PCR reads. Found here are approximately 16,000 distinct CDR3 sequences, 53% of them singletons; the top ten hold 4% to 5%. No antigen has been identified for these receptors. Treatment in this sample: roughly 10-day PBMC culture with coronavirus spike peptide pools or control peptides (ViraFEST assay). The sample consisted of CD4+ T cells from blood, cultured in vitro, taken before SARS-CoV-2 vaccination. The source is a human donor who had recovered from COVID-19.

The V call is TRBV6-1, the J call TRBJ1-1; perhaps TRBD1 as D (5 bases). V lost 6 bases and J lost 1, with 18 bases in between. Looked up from germline, CDR1 is MNHNS and CDR2 is SASEGT. The CDR3 length is 16 residues. CDR3: CASSRALFPSNTEAFF. CDR3 DNA sequence: TGTGCCAGCAGCAGGGCTCTGTTCCCTTCGAACACTGAAGCTTTCTTT.

The chain has TRBV11-3 and TRBJ1-5, with D perhaps matching TRBD1 (5 bases). The V gene's germline CDR1 is SGHNT and CDR2 YENEEA. This CDR3 region has 13 residues. V was pared by 1 base and J by 10 bases, with 11 bases between. CDR3 protein: CASSLGDQGPQHF. Written as DNA, the CDR3 is TGTGCCAGCAGCTTAGGGGATCAGGGTCCCCAGCATTTT.

The sample holds one count of this clonotype. The J gene is TRBJ1-2, the V gene TRBV23-1, with D possibly TRBD1 on 6 matching bases. TRBV23-1 is designated an ORF whose function remains uncertain. There are 15 residues in the CDR3. Trimming shortened V by 0 bases and J by 7 bases, and 15 bases separated the two germline ends. The CDR3 spells CASSQSCSQGFGYTF. In DNA, the CDR3 is TGCGCCAGCAGTCAATCCTGTTCCCAGGGGTTTGGCTACACCTTC.

This clonotype turned up a few times. The chain is built from TRBV10-3 and TRBJ2-5; 13 bases are shared with TRBD2. Trimming removed 2 bases from V and 5 bases from J; junction bases left unmatched: 5. This CDR3 comprises 16 residues. Germline CDR1 ENHRY, CDR2 SYGVKD. In DNA, the CDR3 is TGTGCCATCAGTGAGGGACTAGCGGGGGTCCGGGAGACCCAGTACTTC. Its protein product is CAISEGLAGVRETQYF.

This clonotype came up once. The chain links TRBV7-2 to TRBJ2-7; unclear D gene. The CDR3 covers 15 residues. CDR1 and CDR2 from the germline V gene are SGHTA and FQGNSA. V was trimmed by 1 base and J by 1 base, leaving 11 bases between them. CDR3 sequence reads: CASSLDLRRSYEQYF. The CDR3 coding sequence is TGTGCCAGCAGCTTAGATCTCAGAAGGTCCTACGAGCAGTACTTC.

This clonotype was seen a handful of times. The chain carries TRBV7-9 and TRBJ1-3; 9 bases agree with TRBD1. The length of the CDR3 is 17 residues. Germline V gene lookup returns CDR1 SEHNR and CDR2 FQNEAQ (reference sequence). The V segment lost 5 bases and the J segment 3 bases; nucleotides outside the gene matches: 11. Here the CDR3 DNA reads TGTGCCAGCAGCCCAGGTCCCGGGACAGGGAATGGAAACACCATATATTTT. Its translation is CASSPGPGTGNGNTIYF. The full variable domain, completed using reference TRBV7-9 and TRBJ1-3, is DTGVSQNPRHKITKRGQNVTFRCDPISEHNRLYWYRQTLGQGPEFLTYFQNEAQLEKSRLLSDRFSAERPKGSFSTLEIQRTEQGDSAMYLCASSPGPGTGNGNTIYFGEGSWLTVV.

This chain joins TRBV7-2 and TRBJ1-2; D is unclear. Trimming removed 5 bases at V and 2 bases at J, with 12 bases between. This CDR3 has 14 residues. The germline CDR1 and CDR2 sequences are SGHTA and FQGNSA. In DNA, the CDR3 is TGTGCCAGCAGCCCTGGACGGGGAAACTATGGCTACACCTTC. It codes for CASSPGRGNYGYTF.

The gene calls are TRBV28 and TRBJ2-1; 7 bases map to TRBD1. The CDR3 consists of 15 residues. CDR1 MDHEN and CDR2 SYDVKM come from the germline V gene. The junction had 12 bases not matched to a gene; V was cut back by 9 bases and J by 4 bases. CDR3 region: CASAPTGSTYNEQFF. The CDR3 DNA follows: TGTGCCAGTGCCCCGACAGGGTCAACGTACAATGAGCAGTTCTTC.

The table lists this clonotype with a few counts. This chain links TRBV28 with TRBJ1-1; D remains unclear. V was trimmed by 5 bases and J by 8 bases, leaving 12 bases between them. Per the germline V gene, CDR1 is MDHEN and CDR2 is SYDVKM. The CDR3 is made up of 12 amino acids. In DNA, the CDR3 is TGTGCCAGCAGTCCCCTCCAGGACGAAGCTTTCTTT. Protein: CASSPLQDEAFF.

As concerns this clonotype: Here the CDR3 omits its conserved ending phenylalanine or tryptophan, so a read error is the likely source. This chain joins TRBV2 and TRBJ1-6; a weak D match, TRBD1 (5 bases). Germline CDR1 SNHLY, CDR2 FYNNEI. The CDR3 sequence is 13 residues long. V was clipped by 5 bases and J by 5 bases, with 7 bases between them. Here the CDR3 reads CASSLRDNSPLHL. The CDR3 DNA reads TGTGCCAGCAGTCTCAGGGATAATTCACCCCTCCACTTG.

The V and J genes are TRBV20-1 and TRBJ2-3; D unclear. Trimming stripped 6 bases from V and 2 bases from J, with 15 bases between. This CDR3 contains 14 residues. Germline values: CDR1 DFQATT, CDR2 SNEGSKA (reference sequence). CDR3 amino acids: CSAQRPQITDTQYF. The CDR3 nucleotides are TGCAGTGCCCAGAGACCCCAAATCACAGATACGCAGTATTTT.

This clonotype was counted between two and nine times. The rearrangement links TRBV20-1 to TRBJ2-1; a weak D match, TRBD2 (7 bases). Trimming removed 5 bases from V and 7 bases from J, with 12 bases in between. This CDR3 spans 12 amino acids. Germline CDR1 DFQATT, CDR2 SNEGSKA (reference sequence). The CDR3 nucleotides read TGCAGTGCTCGTGGGGGGGCGAATGAGCAGTTCTTC. Translating it yields CSARGGANEQFF.

This sequence joins TRBV29-1 and TRBJ2-7; D possibly corresponds to TRBD1 (5 bases). Between the trimmed V and J ends, which lost 7 bases and 2 bases, there was a span of 12 bases. Germline CDR1 SQVTM, CDR2 ANQGSEA. This CDR3 has 12 residues. This chain's CDR3 is CSAKTETYEQYF. The CDR3 DNA is TGCAGCGCCAAGACAGAGACCTACGAGCAGTACTTC.

The V gene is TRBV10-3, the J gene TRBJ2-3; D might be TRBD2 (6 bases). V was cut by 0 bases and J by 2 bases, with 18 bases left in between. This CDR3 region has 18 residues. Germline lookup yields CDR1 ENHRY and CDR2 SYGVKD. The CDR3 loop is CAISESRGSTHFTDTQYF. CDR3 nucleotides: TGTGCCATCAGTGAGTCTCGGGGGTCAACCCACTTCACAGATACGCAGTATTTT.

This clonotype has just a few counts. The J gene is TRBJ1-5, the V gene TRBV19, with D perhaps matching TRBD1 (5 bases). CDR1 LNHDA and CDR2 SQIVND come from the germline V gene (reference sequence). This CDR3 contains 18 residues. V lost 5 bases and J lost 2, with 22 bases in between. The DNA of the CDR3 is TGTGCCAGTAGTCCCCGTGGCCAGGGACGTCGGGGCAATCAGCCCCAGCATTTT. It is translated as CASSPRGQGRRGNQPQHF.

V and J are TRBV7-9 and TRBJ1-1; D unresolved. The CDR3 length is 12 residues. Trimming removed 1 base at V and 10 bases at J, with 10 bases between. Germline V gives CDR1 SEHNR, CDR2 FQNEAQ (reference sequence). The chain's CDR3 is CASSLEMVPAFF. CDR3 bases: TGTGCCAGCAGCTTAGAAATGGTACCAGCTTTCTTT. Based on the CDR3 plus reference TRBV7-9 and TRBJ1-1, the full variable domain is DTGVSQNPRHKITKRGQNVTFRCDPISEHNRLYWYRQTLGQGPEFLTYFQNEAQLEKSRLLSDRFSAERPKGSFSTLEIQRTEQGDSAMYLCASSLEMVPAFFGQGTRLTVV.